This TCR beta chain was recorded in a study of T cell responses to AZD1222 COVID-19 vaccine. Clones were sequenced by immunoSEQ multiplex PCR, and TCRdb holds only the in-frame ones, with some missing. The sample holds 140,000 to 150,000 clones, 85% to 95% seen once. This clone occurred once. Per the germline V gene, CDR1 is KGHSH and CDR2 is LQKENI. V lost 0 bases and J lost 3, with 6 bases in between. CDR3 length: 13 amino acids. J is TRBJ2-7 and V is TRBV18; D ambiguous. The sequencing used peripheral blood, collected after recovery from COVID-19. The receptor was derived from an adult who had recovered from COVID-19. The CDR3 sequence is CASSPPRIYEQYF. DNA of the CDR3: TGTGCCAGCTCACCACCGCGGATCTACGAGCAGTACTTC.